The clone carrying this TCR beta chain showed up many times. The data are from a study of blood T cells in healthy people across ages. The authors ran a second PCR of 7 to 11 cycles using a sample-barcoded 5' primer and a J-beta primer mix. TCRdb analysed the 5' RACE reads with MiXCR anew, one entry per CDR3 protein. The data contain over a million distinct CDR3 sequences, approximately 42% of them singletons. V lost 5 bases to trimming and J lost 4 bases, with 11 bases between them. Germline V gives CDR1 SGHVS, CDR2 FNYEAQ. This CDR3 comprises 13 residues. This TCR was sampled from a woman aged 18-29 years in good health. Sequencing was performed on blood. V usage is TRBV7-6 and J usage is TRBJ1-2; a weak D match, TRBD1 (6 bases). In nucleotides, the CDR3 is TGTGCCAGCAGCCCTGGACAGATCTATGGCTACACCTTC. Translated: CASSPGQIYGYTF.